This T cell receptor beta chain was obtained from a study of blood T cell repertoires in COVID-19. On the study more broadly: The United States, Italy and Spain provided the acute and convalescent COVID-19 samples. Nucleic acid was either cDNA or gDNA, and it came from T cells, B-cell-depleted T cells, or PBMCs.

V was shortened by 5 bases and J by 4 bases, with 3 bases between the two germline ends. CDR1 is SGHAT and CDR2 is FQNNGV in the germline V gene. This CDR3 region has 11 residues. This clone came up a few times. Other DNA sequences within the sample encode an identical CDR3. In the source study's methods: Reference gene primer amplification gave nucleated cell count estimates. Produced via immunoSEQ multiplex PCR; TCRdb's table is partial and in-frame only. V and J calls plus clone size are reproduced from that table; the DNA served to infer D and trimming. The table records 110,000 or so clones, around three quarters of them present only once.

Input material: peripheral blood. This chain links TRBV11-2 with TRBJ2-1; no definite D call. The receptor was isolated from a human donor in a cohort sampled during active or convalescent COVID-19. Written as DNA, the CDR3 is TGTGCCAGCAGCCCGTACAATGAGCAGTTCTTC. This sequence encodes CASSPYNEQFF.